These 27 T cell receptor beta chains were sequenced from one sample in a study of blood T cell repertoires in COVID-19. The table came from immunoSEQ multiplex PCR; TCRdb's copy has only in-frame clones and leaves some out. The sample carries 90,000 to 100,000 clones, 82% recorded once. Sequences were obtained from peripheral blood. The receptors derive from a man in his 70s with acute or convalescent COVID-19.

This clone was seen a few times. The V and J genes are TRBV27 and TRBJ2-1, with TRBD2 matching 15 bases. This CDR3 has 20 amino acids. Germline lookup yields CDR1 MNHEY and CDR2 SMNVEV (reference sequence). The ends lost 2 bases at V and 2 bases at J; junction bases unmatched: 10. The CDR3 sequence is CASSLEGRTSGGATYNEQFF. In nucleotides, the CDR3 is TGTGCCAGCAGTTTAGAGGGTAGGACTAGCGGGGGGGCCACCTACAATGAGCAGTTCTTC.

V is TRBV5-1 and J is TRBJ1-1; no reliable D call. Trimming removed 3 bases at V and 4 bases at J, with 10 bases between. This CDR3 contains 13 residues. Germline CDR1 and CDR2: SGHRS and YFSETQ. In nucleotides, the CDR3 is TGCGCCAGCAGCTCTATCCACGGCACTGAAGCTTTCTTT. Amino acid sequence: CASSSIHGTEAFF. Full variable domain (rest looked up from reference TRBV5-1 and TRBJ1-1): KAGVTQTPRYLIKTRGQQVTLSCSPISGHRSVSWYQQTPGQGLQFLFEYFSETQRNKGNFPGRFSGRQFSNSRSEMNVSTLELGDSALYLCASSSIHGTEAFFGQGTRLTVV.

The V gene is TRBV7-9, the J gene TRBJ1-2; 9 bases line up with TRBD1. Germline V lookup: CDR1 SEHNR, CDR2 FQNEAQ (reference sequence). This CDR3 is built from 16 residues. The trim removed 3 bases at V and 7 bases at J, leaving 12 bases unmatched. The CDR3 nucleotides are TGTGCCAGCAGCTTGTGGGATACAGGGGGCCGGTTTGGCTACACCTTC. Its translation: CASSLWDTGGRFGYTF.

About this clone itself: Other DNA sequences in this sample translate to the same CDR3. The chain carries TRBV5-1 and TRBJ1-1; D remains ambiguous. The V end lost 2 bases, the J end lost 5 bases, and 7 bases lay between the germline ends. CDR1 SGHRS and CDR2 YFSETQ come from the germline V gene. This CDR3 is 12 amino acids long. The CDR3 is CASSFGGTEAFF. As DNA, the CDR3 is TGCGCCAGCAGCTTCGGAGGTACTGAAGCTTTCTTT.

This clone turned up a few times. The V call is TRBV19, the J call TRBJ1-2, with 9 bases that match TRBD1. J gave up 5 bases and V 8 bases, and 9 bases lay outside the gene matches. Germline CDR1 and CDR2: LNHDA and SQIVND (reference sequence). The CDR3 is made up of 14 amino acids. The CDR3 coding sequence is TGTGCCAGTGAGGGACAGGGAAGCTCTTATGGCTACACCTTC. This encodes CASEGQGSSYGYTF.

Comments on this clone: The germline gene is not matched at one end of the junction; a read error may be the cause. Within the sample, other DNA sequences also encode this same CDR3. The chain carries TRBV7-7 and TRBJ2-1, with D perhaps matching TRBD2 (5 bases). The CDR3 consists of 14 residues. CDR1 and CDR2 (germline): SSHAT, FNYEAQ (reference sequence). CDR3 in amino acids: CASSLTASWNEQFF. In DNA, the CDR3 is TGTGCTAGCAGCTTAACGGCTAGCTGGAATGAGCAGTTCTTC.

This chain joins TRBV7-8 and TRBJ2-7; D is possibly TRBD1 (5 bases). Germline assignment: CDR1 SGHVS and CDR2 FQNEAQ. The V and J ends lost 3 bases and 1 base respectively, with 10 bases between them. This CDR3 comprises 14 residues. The CDR3 sequence is CASSFRGMSYEQYF. The DNA of the CDR3 is TGTGCCAGCAGCTTTAGGGGAATGTCCTACGAGCAGTACTTC.

CDR3 protein: CASSPGLAGVSGGELFF. The CDR3 DNA follows: TGCGCCAGCAGCCCTGGACTAGCGGGGGTTTCGGGCGGGGAGCTGTTTTTT. The chain links TRBV5-1 to TRBJ2-2; TRBD2 matches 13 bases. The CDR3 is 17 residues long. Germline CDR1 and CDR2: SGHRS and YFSETQ. J was trimmed by 7 bases and V by 4 bases; bases with no gene match: 10.

The rearrangement uses TRBV11-2 and TRBJ2-5; tentatively, D is TRBD2 (5 bases). Germline V gene sequence: CDR1 SGHAT, CDR2 FQNNGV. This CDR3 is 15 amino acids long. V was pared by 6 bases and J by 5 bases, with 19 bases between. Written as DNA, the CDR3 is TGTGCCAGCAGGTCCCAAGGGAGAGATAGTGAGACCCAGTACTTC. Residues: CASRSQGRDSETQYF.

The count of this clone is one. Germline is not matched at one junction end, which may reflect a read error. The DNA of the CDR3 is TGTGCCAGCAGCCGGGACAGGGGGCAAGGGACCCAGTACTTC. Its protein product is CASSRDRGQGTQYF. This chain connects TRBV2 to TRBJ2-5; TRBD1 aligns across 12 bases. Germline-derived CDR1 and CDR2 are SNHLY and FYNNEI. The CDR3 runs to 14 residues.

This clone was observed a few times. The CDR3: CASSEVEGFYEQYF. CDR3 nucleotides: TGTGCCAGCAGTGAAGTCGAGGGCTTCTACGAGCAGTACTTC. The chain joins TRBV2 to TRBJ2-7, with D perhaps matching TRBD2 (5 bases). CDR3 size: 14 residues. The ends were cut back, 1 base at V and 3 bases at J, with 10 bases in the middle. The V gene's germline CDR1 is SNHLY and CDR2 FYNNEI.

The genes are TRBV18 and TRBJ2-1; 8 bases fit TRBD2. In germline, CDR1 is KGHSH, CDR2 LQKENI. The J segment lost 4 bases and the V segment lost 4 bases, leaving 6 bases of the junction unmatched. This CDR3 has 15 residues. The DNA for the CDR3 is TGTGCCAGCTCACGGGGCGGGAGGCGGTACAATGAGCAGTTCTTC. It translates to CASSRGGRRYNEQFF.

Here the CDR3 DNA reads TGTGCCAGCACGGGTTCTGCAGATACGCAGTATTTT. It codes for CASTGSADTQYF. The chain links TRBV12-3 or TRBV12-4 to TRBJ2-3, with D uncertain. CDR3 length equals 12 residues. With 7 bases removed from V and 4 bases from J, the gap between germline ends came to 9 bases.

The chain employs TRBV6-5 and TRBJ1-4; D remains ambiguous. The CDR3 sequence is 13 residues long. Germline V CDR1 and CDR2: MNHEY, SVGAGI. V shed 6 bases and J shed 8 bases, with 13 bases lying between them. The chain's CDR3 is CASRNPTNEKLFF. The CDR3 nucleotides are TGTGCCAGCAGAAACCCCACAAACGAAAAACTGTTTTTT.

This chain uses TRBV5-6 with TRBJ1-1, with D hard to call. Between the trimmed V and J ends, which lost 1 base and 7 bases, there was a span of 8 bases. The CDR3 consists of 12 residues. Germline V gene data show CDR1 as SGHDT and CDR2 as YYEEEE. CDR3 coding DNA: TGTGCCAGCAGCTTGACCGCGGGTGAAGCTTTCTTT. Protein sequence: CASSLTAGEAFF.

This chain links TRBV6-5 with TRBJ2-6; no definite D call. CDR3 length: 15 amino acids. The V and J ends lost 7 bases and 0 bases respectively, with 10 bases between them. Germline-derived CDR1 and CDR2 are MNHEY and SVGAGI. The CDR3 sequence is CASTTAASGANVLTF. The CDR3, as DNA: TGTGCCAGCACCACGGCGGCCTCTGGGGCCAACGTCCTGACTTTC.

This clone was counted once. The chain uses TRBV3-1 (or the pseudogene TRBV3-2) and TRBJ1-1; D remains unclear. Trimming stripped 7 bases from V and 2 bases from J, with 11 bases between. This CDR3 contains 13 residues. From germline, CDR1 is LGHDT and CDR2 YNNKEL (reference sequence). CDR3 protein: CASTRRENTEAFF. Here the CDR3 DNA reads TGTGCCAGCACCAGACGGGAAAACACTGAAGCTTTCTTT.

V gene TRBV3-1 (or the pseudogene TRBV3-2) combines with J gene TRBJ1-2, with 7 bases lining up with TRBD1. The CDR3 has 15 residues. V shed 4 bases and J 7 bases; nucleotides not matched to a gene: 12. Looked up from germline, CDR1 is LGHDT and CDR2 is YNNKEL (reference sequence). CDR3 loop: CASSLRDSDLFGYTF. The CDR3 coding sequence is TGTGCCAGCAGCCTCCGGGACAGCGACCTATTTGGCTACACCTTC.

This clone was observed at least ten times. The V and J genes are TRBV6-5 and TRBJ1-1, with D uncertain. V was trimmed by 8 bases and J by 1 base, leaving 17 bases between them. The germline gives CDR1 MNHEY, CDR2 SVGAGI. This CDR3 has 15 residues. The CDR3 nucleotides are TGTGCCAGCCCAAACCCGGTAGGGAGGAACACTGAAGCTTTCTTT. Amino acid sequence: CASPNPVGRNTEAFF.

The V call is TRBV28, the J call TRBJ1-2; 9 bases map to TRBD1. The CDR3 has 15 amino acids. Germline V gene sequence: CDR1 MDHEN, CDR2 SYDVKM. J gave up 1 base and V 3 bases, and 3 bases lay outside the gene matches. CDR3 coding DNA: TGTGCCAGCAGTTTTACAGGGGGCCGTAACTATGGCTACACCTTC. Its protein is CASSFTGGRNYGYTF.

This clone was counted once. The rearrangement uses TRBV6-2 or TRBV6-3 and TRBJ1-1; 7 bases map to TRBD1. V gave up 5 bases and J gave up 0 bases; unmatched junction bases: 9. CDR1 and CDR2 from the germline V gene are MNHEY and SVGEGT. The CDR3 spans 16 residues. CDR3 coding DNA: TGTGCCAGCAGTCACCACTCGACAGGGTTGAACACTGAAGCTTTCTTT. Translating gives CASSHHSTGLNTEAFF.

This sequence joins TRBV19 and TRBJ2-5; tentatively, D is TRBD1 (6 bases). Per germline, CDR1 LNHDA and CDR2 SQIVND (reference sequence). The CDR3 consists of 15 residues. Trimming left V 3 bases short and J 2 bases short, with 13 bases between. This CDR3 reads CASSMILTGQETQYF. The CDR3 DNA is TGTGCCAGTAGTATGATCTTGACAGGTCAAGAGACCCAGTACTTC. Together with reference TRBV19 and TRBJ2-5, the CDR3 gives the full variable domain: DGGITQSPKYLFRKEGQNVTLSCEQNLNHDAMYWYRQDPGQGLRLIYYSQIVNDFQKGDIAEGYSVSREKKESFPLTVTSAQKNPTAFYLCASSMILTGQETQYFGPGTRLLVL.

The chain is built from TRBV27 and TRBJ1-5; no definite D call. V gave up 6 bases and J gave up 0 bases, with 12 bases separating them. The CDR3 consists of 15 residues. CDR1 MNHEY and CDR2 SMNVEV come from the germline V gene (reference sequence). The CDR3 sequence: CASRYSYDSNQPQHF. The CDR3, as DNA: TGTGCCAGCAGGTACAGCTACGATAGCAATCAGCCCCAGCATTTT.

The rearrangement uses TRBV19 and TRBJ1-2, with D possibly TRBD1 on 5 matching bases. The V gene's germline CDR1 is LNHDA and CDR2 SQIVND (reference sequence). Trimming took off 7 bases at V and 6 bases at J, with 24 bases between the two ends. This CDR3 has 16 amino acids. The CDR3 nucleotides are TGTGCCAGTACCATCGGGGGGTCGGGGAGACTGGATGGCTACACCTTC. Its translation: CASTIGGSGRLDGYTF.

This chain connects TRBV19 to TRBJ1-5; D may be TRBD1 (5 bases). Germline CDR1 and CDR2: LNHDA and SQIVND (reference sequence). Trimming removed 5 bases from V and 4 bases from J, with 15 bases in between. This CDR3 spans 15 amino acids. As DNA, the CDR3 is TGTGCCAGTAGTCCCCCTGACAGTTGGAATCAGCCCCAGCATTTT. This sequence encodes CASSPPDSWNQPQHF.

This rearrangement joins TRBV30 to TRBJ1-6; D is perhaps TRBD1 (5 bases). Between the trimmed V and J ends, which lost 3 bases and 0 bases, there was a span of 24 bases. The CDR3 is 20 residues long. Per the germline V gene, CDR1 is GTSNPN and CDR2 is SVGIG (reference sequence). In DNA form, the CDR3 reads TGTGCCTGGAGGGTGCCCGAAAGACAGTTAGCCAGCTCCTATAATTCACCCCTCCACTTT. Translated: CAWRVPERQLASSYNSPLHF.

Written as DNA, the CDR3 is TGTGCCTGGAGGGGCCACACTAGCACAGATACGCAGTATTTT. It is translated as CAWRGHTSTDTQYF. The chain combines TRBV30 with TRBJ2-3; D gene unclear. The ends were cut back, 3 bases at V and 0 bases at J, with 10 bases in the middle. The CDR3 consists of 14 residues. Germline CDR1 GTSNPN, CDR2 SVGIG (reference sequence).